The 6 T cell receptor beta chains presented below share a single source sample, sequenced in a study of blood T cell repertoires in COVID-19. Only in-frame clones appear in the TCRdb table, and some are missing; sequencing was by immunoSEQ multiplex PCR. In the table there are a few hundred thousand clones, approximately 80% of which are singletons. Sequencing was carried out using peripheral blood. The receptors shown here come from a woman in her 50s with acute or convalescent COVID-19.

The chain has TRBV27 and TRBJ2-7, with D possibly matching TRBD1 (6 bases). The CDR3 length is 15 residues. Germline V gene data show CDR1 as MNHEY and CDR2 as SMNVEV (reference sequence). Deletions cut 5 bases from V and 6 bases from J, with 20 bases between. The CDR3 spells CASSPGTNNWGEQYF. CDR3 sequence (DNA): TGTGCCAGCAGTCCCGGGACAAATAATTGGGGCGAGCAGTACTTC.

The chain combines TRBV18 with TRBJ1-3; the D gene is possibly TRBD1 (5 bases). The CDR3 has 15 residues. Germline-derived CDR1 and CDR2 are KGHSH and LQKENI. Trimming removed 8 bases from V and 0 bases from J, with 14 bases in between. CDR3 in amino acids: CASISDSFSGNTIYF. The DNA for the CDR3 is TGTGCCAGCATTTCAGACAGCTTCTCTGGAAACACCATATATTTT.

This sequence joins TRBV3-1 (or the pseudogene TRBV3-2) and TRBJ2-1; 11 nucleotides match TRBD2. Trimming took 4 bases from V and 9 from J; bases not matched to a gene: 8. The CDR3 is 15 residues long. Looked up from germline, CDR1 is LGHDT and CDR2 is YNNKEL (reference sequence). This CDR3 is CASSPTSGAGGEQFF. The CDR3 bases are TGTGCCAGCAGCCCGACTAGCGGGGCGGGAGGTGAGCAGTTCTTC.

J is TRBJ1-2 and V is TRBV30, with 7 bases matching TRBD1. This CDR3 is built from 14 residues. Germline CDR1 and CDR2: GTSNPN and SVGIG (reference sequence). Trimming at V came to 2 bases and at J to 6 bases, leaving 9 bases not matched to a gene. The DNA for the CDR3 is TGTGCCTGGAGTCTCCTGGAACAGGGGAATGGCTACACCTTC. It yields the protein CAWSLLEQGNGYTF.

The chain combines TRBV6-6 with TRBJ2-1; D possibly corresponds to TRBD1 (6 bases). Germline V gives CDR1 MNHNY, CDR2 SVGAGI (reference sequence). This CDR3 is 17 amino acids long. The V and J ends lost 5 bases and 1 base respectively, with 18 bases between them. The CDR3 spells CASSPTTRTDSYNEQFF. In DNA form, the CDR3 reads TGTGCCAGCAGTCCAACTACGAGGACAGATTCCTACAATGAGCAGTTCTTC.

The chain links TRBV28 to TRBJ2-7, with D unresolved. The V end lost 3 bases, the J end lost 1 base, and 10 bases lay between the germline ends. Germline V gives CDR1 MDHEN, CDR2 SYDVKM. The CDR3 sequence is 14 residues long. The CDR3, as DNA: TGTGCCAGCAGTTTCTTCGGTAGATCCTACGAGCAGTACTTC. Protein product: CASSFFGRSYEQYF.